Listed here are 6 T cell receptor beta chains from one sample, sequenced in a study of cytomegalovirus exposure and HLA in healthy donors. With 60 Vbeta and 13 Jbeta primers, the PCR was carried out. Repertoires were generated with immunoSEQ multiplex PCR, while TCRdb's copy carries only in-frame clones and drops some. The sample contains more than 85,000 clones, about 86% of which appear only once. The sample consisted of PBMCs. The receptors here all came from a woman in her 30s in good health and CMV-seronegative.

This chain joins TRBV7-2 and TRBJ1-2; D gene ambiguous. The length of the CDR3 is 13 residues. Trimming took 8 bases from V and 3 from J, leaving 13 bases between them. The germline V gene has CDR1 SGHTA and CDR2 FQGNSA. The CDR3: CASCPGPDYGYTF. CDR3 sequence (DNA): TGTGCCAGCTGTCCGGGTCCGGACTATGGCTACACCTTC.

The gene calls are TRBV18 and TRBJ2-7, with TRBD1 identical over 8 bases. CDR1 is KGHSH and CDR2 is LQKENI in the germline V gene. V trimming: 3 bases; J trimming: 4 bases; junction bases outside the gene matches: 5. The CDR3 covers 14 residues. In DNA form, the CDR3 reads TGTGCCAGCTCACCGGGACAGGTTCTGTACGAGCAGTACTTC. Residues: CASSPGQVLYEQYF.

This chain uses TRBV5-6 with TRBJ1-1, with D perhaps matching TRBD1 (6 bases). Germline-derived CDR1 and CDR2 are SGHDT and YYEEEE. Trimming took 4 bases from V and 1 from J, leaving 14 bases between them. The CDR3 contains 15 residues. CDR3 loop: CASSQGTIWNTEAFF. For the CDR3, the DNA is TGTGCCAGCAGCCAGGGGACAATCTGGAACACTGAAGCTTTCTTT.

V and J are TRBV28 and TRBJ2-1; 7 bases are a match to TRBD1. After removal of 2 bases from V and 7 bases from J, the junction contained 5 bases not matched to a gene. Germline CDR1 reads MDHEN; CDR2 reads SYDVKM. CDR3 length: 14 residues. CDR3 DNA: TGTGCCAGCAGTTTAATCGGCAGGGGGAATGAGCAGTTCTTC. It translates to CASSLIGRGNEQFF.

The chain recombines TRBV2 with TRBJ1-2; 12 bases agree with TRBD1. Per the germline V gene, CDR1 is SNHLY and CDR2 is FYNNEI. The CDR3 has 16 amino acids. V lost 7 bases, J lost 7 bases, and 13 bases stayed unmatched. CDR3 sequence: CASMRDRGLGPTGYTF. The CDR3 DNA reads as TGTGCCAGCATGAGGGACAGGGGGCTGGGGCCAACTGGCTACACCTTC.

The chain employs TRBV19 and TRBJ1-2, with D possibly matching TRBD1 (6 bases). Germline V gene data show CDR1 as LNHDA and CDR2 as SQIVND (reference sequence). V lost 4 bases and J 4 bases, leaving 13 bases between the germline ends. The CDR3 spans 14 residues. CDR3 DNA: TGTGCCAGTAGTAAGGGGGAAGATGCCTATGGCTACACCTTC. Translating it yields CASSKGEDAYGYTF.